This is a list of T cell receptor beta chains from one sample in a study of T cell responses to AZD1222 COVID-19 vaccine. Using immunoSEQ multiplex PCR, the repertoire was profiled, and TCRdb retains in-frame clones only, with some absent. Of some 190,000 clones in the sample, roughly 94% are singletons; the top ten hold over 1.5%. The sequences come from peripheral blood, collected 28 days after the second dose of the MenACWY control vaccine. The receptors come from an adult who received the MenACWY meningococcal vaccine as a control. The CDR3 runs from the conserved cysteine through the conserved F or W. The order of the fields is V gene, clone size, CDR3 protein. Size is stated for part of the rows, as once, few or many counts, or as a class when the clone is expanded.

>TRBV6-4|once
CASSIDRGTEAFF
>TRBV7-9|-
CASSLYQIYGYTF
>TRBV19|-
CASIPRHDRPVRDQPQHF
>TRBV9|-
CASSVSGSGEQYF
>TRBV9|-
CASSPWGGVGEKLFF
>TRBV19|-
CASRDTQYF
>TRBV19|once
CASSIEPGPVAAFF
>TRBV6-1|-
CASSEAATSAYSYEQYF
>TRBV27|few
CASKPGWLDMGQFF
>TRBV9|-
CASSVGGLLGGEQYF
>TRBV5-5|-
CASSENGLGVQYF
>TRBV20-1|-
CSASLTPSNQPQHF
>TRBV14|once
CASSHDRGRNEKLFF
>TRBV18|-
CASSRGNRALNTEAFF
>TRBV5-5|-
CASSLELDGETQYF
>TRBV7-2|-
CASSLLRDRGQFF
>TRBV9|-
CASSFGAGGNTIYF
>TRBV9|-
CASSAGEGANTEAFF
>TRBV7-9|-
CASSLAQETQYF
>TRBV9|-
CASSVGKGTNEKLFF
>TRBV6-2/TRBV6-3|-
CASSPQGRSQPQHF
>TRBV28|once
CASSSPPRGPEGMGQPQHF
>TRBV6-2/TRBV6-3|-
CASSVQGADTGELFF
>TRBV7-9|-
CASSPTPSYNEQFF
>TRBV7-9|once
CASSSGTSYEQYF
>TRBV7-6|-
CASSLGGLNTEAFF
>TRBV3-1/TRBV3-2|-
CASSPEGDYGYTF
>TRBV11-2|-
CASSPGGAGALYNEQFF
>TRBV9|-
CASSVGSSGNQETQYF
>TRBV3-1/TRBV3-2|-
CASSQRTGFGYTF
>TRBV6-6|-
CASSYSGDQPQHF
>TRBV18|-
CASSPQNQETQYF
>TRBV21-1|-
CASSSRDRVCTGELFF
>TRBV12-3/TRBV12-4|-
CASSWGGPEKLFF
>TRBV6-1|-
CASSEGTLPQSEKLFF
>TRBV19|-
CASSIGTGVLYEQYF
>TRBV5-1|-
CASSPRLGSYNEQFF
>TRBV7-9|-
CASSLGTSTLQETQYF
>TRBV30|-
CAWSRQGINGYTF
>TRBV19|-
CASSPSLGLTEGTTEAFF
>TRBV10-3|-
CAISESKLNGYTF
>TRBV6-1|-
CASSGRTSGRANEQFF
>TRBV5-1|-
CASSTATTGELFF
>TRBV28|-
CASTAGDGYGYTF
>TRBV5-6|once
CASRIGQVNYEQYF
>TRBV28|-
CASSYRLSSYNSPLHF
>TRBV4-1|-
CASSQGKDTGELFF
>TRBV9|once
CASSVADPPYEQYF
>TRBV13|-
CASSQTSGGSETYNEQFF
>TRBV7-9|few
CASSRGTGNEQYF
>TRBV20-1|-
CSASTSGRLDTQYF
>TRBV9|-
CASSPIGTSGRSQYF
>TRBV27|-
CASSLSSSNEQFF
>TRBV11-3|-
CASSLEGPNGELFF
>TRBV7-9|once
CASSSSGSSGRAVGNTQYF
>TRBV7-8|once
CASSLRQGETQYF
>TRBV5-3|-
CARSLGSDARPYEQYF
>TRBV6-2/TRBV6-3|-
CASSYRPFNSPLHF
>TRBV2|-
CASRKKASPTDTQYF
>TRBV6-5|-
CASRTGARWFF